This T cell receptor beta chain is from a study of control samples from healthy donors and cancer patients (dated by TCRdb to 2020 to 2022). Preparation of the library involved the immunoSEQ multiplex PCR assay. Imported from immuneACCESS, the table was reduced by TCRdb to in-frame sequences with V and J called. These copies leave out some clones; in studies compared against another copy, an unresolved V gene accounts for under half, and the cause of the remainder is not known. The sample records approximately 180,000 clones, 90% to 95% of which are singletons. The top ten constitute around 1.5% of the sample. In the case of this clone: It lacks a known antigen. Base quality data are lacking; no much larger clone is found one base away.

Spanning cysteine to phenylalanine, the CDR3 consists of 12 amino acids. The kept DNA is CDR3 alone, 36 bases in frame from the first base. Trimming removed 6 bases from V and 4 bases from J, leaving 8 bases between the germline ends. The germline V gene provides CDR1 MNHEY and CDR2 SVGAGI. The V gene is TRBV6-5 and the J gene is TRBJ2-3, with a tentative D gene TRBD2 over 5 matching bases. This receptor was taken from a woman under 30 in good health. Sequenced: blood. The nucleotide sequence is given as TGTGCCAGCAGGACTACGCCAGATACGCAGTATTTT. The translation is CASRTTPDTQYF.